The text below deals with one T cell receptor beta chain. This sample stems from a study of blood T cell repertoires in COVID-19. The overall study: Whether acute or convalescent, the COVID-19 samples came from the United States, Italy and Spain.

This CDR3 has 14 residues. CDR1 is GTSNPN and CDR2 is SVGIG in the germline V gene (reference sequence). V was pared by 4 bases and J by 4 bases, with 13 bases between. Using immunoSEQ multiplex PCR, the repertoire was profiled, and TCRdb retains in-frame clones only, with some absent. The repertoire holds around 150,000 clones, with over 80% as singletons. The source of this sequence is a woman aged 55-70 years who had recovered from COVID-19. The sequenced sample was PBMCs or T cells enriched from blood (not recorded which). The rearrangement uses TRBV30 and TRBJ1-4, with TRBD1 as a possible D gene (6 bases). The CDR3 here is CAWTLTGLNEKLFF. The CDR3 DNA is TGTGCCTGGACTTTGACAGGCCTTAATGAAAAACTGTTTTTT.